The clone carrying this T cell receptor (beta chain) was observed a few times. Trimming cost V 1 base and J 0 bases, with 7 bases left between them. Per germline, CDR1 SGHDT and CDR2 YYEEEE. This CDR3 spans 15 amino acids. The data derive from a study of blood T cells in healthy people across ages. Alongside a J-beta primer mix, a sample-barcoded 5' primer served in a second PCR lasting about 6 to 11 cycles. TCRdb itself ran the 5' RACE reads through MiXCR, one entry per CDR3 protein. The profile shows 1.5 million or so distinct CDR3 sequences, 42% of them singletons. The chain uses TRBV5-6 and TRBJ1-4; unclear D gene. The receptor's source is a woman younger than 30 in good health. The specimen sequenced was blood. The CDR3 DNA reads as TGTGCCAGCAGCTTGTGGGAACCAACTAATGAAAAACTGTTTTTT. This sequence encodes CASSLWEPTNEKLFF.